This is a list of T cell receptor beta chains from one sample in a study of cytomegalovirus exposure and HLA in healthy donors. The repertoire was sequenced with immunoSEQ multiplex PCR; TCRdb's copy has only in-frame clones and lacks some. The sample totals fewer than 100,000 clones. Sequenced: PBMCs. The source is a man aged 18-30 years in good health and CMV-seropositive. Both conserved end residues are part of each CDR3.

v_gene: TRBV6-5
j_gene: TRBJ2-1
len: 14
CDR3aa: CASRPGHSYNEQFF

v_gene: TRBV10-3
j_gene: TRBJ1-1
len: 14
CDR3aa: CAISESNLNTEAFF

v_gene: TRBV5-1
j_gene: TRBJ1-4
len: 15
CDR3aa: CASSPQTGTGEKLFF

v_gene: TRBV11-3
j_gene: TRBJ2-5
len: 14
CDR3aa: CASSLGGTEETQYF

v_gene: TRBV5-1
j_gene: TRBJ2-7
len: 15
CDR3aa: CASSLGRQGAYEQYF

v_gene: TRBV7-9
j_gene: TRBJ2-1
len: 13
CDR3aa: CASSPPSYNEQFF

v_gene: TRBV5-6
j_gene: TRBJ2-7
len: 15
CDR3aa: CASSLGTSGTYEQYF

v_gene: TRBV19
j_gene: TRBJ2-7
len: 13
CDR3aa: CASSIRGGEEQYF

v_gene: TRBV5-1
j_gene: TRBJ2-5
len: 18
CDR3aa: CASSLIPDGVSRRETQYF

v_gene: TRBV29-1
j_gene: TRBJ1-1
len: 13
CDR3aa: CSVATGGDTEAFF

v_gene: TRBV11-1
j_gene: TRBJ2-1
len: 15
CDR3aa: CASSLSGDTYNEQFF

v_gene: TRBV5-1
j_gene: TRBJ1-2
len: 18
CDR3aa: CASSLGLDRVRDQDGYTF

v_gene: TRBV5-6
j_gene: TRBJ1-1
len: 16
CDR3aa: CASSGTGTGWRTEAFF

v_gene: TRBV5-1
j_gene: TRBJ2-1
len: 12
CDR3aa: CASSPRGAGQFF

v_gene: TRBV28
j_gene: TRBJ1-2
len: 14
CDR3aa: CASSLKRSRYGYTF

v_gene: TRBV7-7
j_gene: TRBJ2-2
len: 20
CDR3aa: CASSFVPRDRGALNTGELFF

v_gene: TRBV4-2
j_gene: TRBJ1-1
len: 13
CDR3aa: CASSQFRGAEAFF

v_gene: TRBV7-2
j_gene: TRBJ2-3
len: 15
CDR3aa: CASSLGSLARDTQYF

v_gene: TRBV11-2
j_gene: TRBJ1-2
len: 15
CDR3aa: CASEGTGSFNYGYTF

v_gene: TRBV19
j_gene: TRBJ2-7
len: 15
CDR3aa: CASSLQGARSYEQYF

v_gene: TRBV14
j_gene: TRBJ2-1
len: 18
CDR3aa: CASSQGKKDRGLRDEQFF

v_gene: TRBV9
j_gene: TRBJ1-6
len: 18
CDR3aa: CASSEHTTTAGDNSPLHF

v_gene: TRBV19
j_gene: TRBJ1-5
len: 13
CDR3aa: CASSRGAGQPQHF

v_gene: TRBV19
j_gene: TRBJ1-5
len: 14
CDR3aa: CASSITILNQPQHF

v_gene: TRBV19
j_gene: TRBJ2-2
len: 15
CDR3aa: CASSMTDRHTGELFF

v_gene: TRBV7-6
j_gene: TRBJ2-2
len: 16
CDR3aa: CASSPGTGGFTGELFF

v_gene: TRBV10-3
j_gene: TRBJ2-5
len: 16
CDR3aa: CAISDGTGGRLETQYF

v_gene: TRBV27
j_gene: TRBJ2-5
len: 16
CDR3aa: CASSFLTGTGLETQYF

v_gene: TRBV5-6
j_gene: TRBJ1-1
len: 13
CDR3aa: CASNDRMNTEAFF

v_gene: TRBV6-1
j_gene: TRBJ2-4
len: 15
CDR3aa: CASTEGGGGKNIQYF

v_gene: TRBV7-9
j_gene: -
len: 13
CDR3aa: CASRGPGVYEQYF

v_gene: TRBV11-2
j_gene: TRBJ2-1
len: 16
CDR3aa: CASSLEGDDSYNEQFF

v_gene: TRBV6-5
j_gene: TRBJ1-1
len: 14
CDR3aa: CASRRGGTNTEAFF

v_gene: TRBV5-6
j_gene: TRBJ2-5
len: 13
CDR3aa: CASSPGGRETQYF

v_gene: TRBV27
j_gene: TRBJ1-2
len: 13
CDR3aa: CASSFRTEGGYTF

v_gene: TRBV27
j_gene: TRBJ1-1
len: 11
CDR3aa: CASRRNTEAFF

v_gene: TRBV5-4
j_gene: TRBJ2-7
len: 15
CDR3aa: CASSRWDRGSYEQYF

v_gene: TRBV9
j_gene: TRBJ1-2
len: 17
CDR3aa: CASSVEAGPFNNYGYTF

v_gene: TRBV7-9
j_gene: TRBJ2-2
len: 14
CDR3aa: CASSRDTYTGELFF

v_gene: TRBV6-4
j_gene: TRBJ1-1
len: 13
CDR3aa: CASRRGGNTEAFF

v_gene: TRBV5-4
j_gene: TRBJ1-1
len: 17
CDR3aa: CASSWGDGARIGGEAFF